One and the same sample provided the 28 T cell receptor beta chains below, sequenced in a study of identifying expanded T cells in peripheral blood. The method was immunoSEQ multiplex PCR; TCRdb's version includes in-frame clones alone and lacks a portion of them. Among around 130,000 clones listed, around 88% were seen once. Sequencing used blood. These receptors originate from a person aged 18-70 years in good health.

The chain carries TRBV6-1 and TRBJ2-5; 11 positions match TRBD2. J lost 2 bases, V lost 8 bases, and 4 bases had no gene match. The CDR3 length is 14 residues. Germline loops: CDR1 MNHNS, CDR2 SASEGT. The CDR3 coding sequence is TGTGCCAGCGGGGGACTAGCGGTACAAGAGACCCAGTACTTC. Its translation is CASGGLAVQETQYF.

This clone was recorded a few times. The chain recombines TRBV4-3 with TRBJ2-7; D is possibly TRBD2 (6 bases). Germline CDR1 and CDR2: LGHNA and YSLEER. The CDR3 extends over 15 amino acids. Trimming pared 0 bases from V and 3 bases from J, leaving 12 bases between. This chain's CDR3 is CASSQDRRGVYEQYF. CDR3 DNA: TGCGCCAGCAGCCAAGATAGGCGCGGGGTCTACGAGCAGTACTTC.

V usage is TRBV4-1 and J usage is TRBJ1-1; 8 bases align to TRBD1. The CDR3 is made up of 13 amino acids. Per germline, CDR1 MGHRA and CDR2 YSYEKL. The V segment lost 4 bases and the J segment 3 bases; nucleotides outside the gene matches: 1. The DNA for the CDR3 is TGCGCCAGCAGCCCGGACAGGGACACTGAAGCTTTCTTT. Translated: CASSPDRDTEAFF.

This sequence joins TRBV28 and TRBJ2-7, with TRBD2 as a possible D gene (5 bases). In germline, CDR1 is MDHEN, CDR2 SYDVKM. The CDR3 has 13 amino acids. V was cut by 5 bases and J by 2 bases, with 10 bases left in between. In DNA, the CDR3 is TGTGCCAGCAGTCCCCCGGGAACCTACGAGCAGTACTTC. Encoded protein: CASSPPGTYEQYF.

The chain has TRBV19 and TRBJ1-2, with 7 bases lining up with TRBD1. Germline lookup yields CDR1 LNHDA and CDR2 SQIVND (reference sequence). The CDR3 has 19 amino acids. V was clipped by 0 bases and J by 2 bases; unmatched bases: 15. The chain's CDR3 is CASSIDLKGTAPINYGYTF. Here the CDR3 DNA reads TGTGCCAGTAGTATAGATCTAAAAGGGACAGCTCCTATCAACTATGGCTACACCTTC.

The CDR3 spells CASSLAGQGRVGDTQYF. Here the CDR3 DNA reads TGCGCCAGCAGCTTGGCGGGGCAGGGGAGGGTTGGAGATACGCAGTATTTT. The chain is built from TRBV5-1 and TRBJ2-3; TRBD2 is a possible D gene (7 bases). V lost 0 bases and J 5 bases, leaving 19 bases between the germline ends. The germline V gene has CDR1 SGHRS and CDR2 YFSETQ. CDR3 length equals 17 residues.

The rearrangement uses TRBV30 and TRBJ2-7; 7 bases map to TRBD2. Germline CDR1 reads GTSNPN; CDR2 reads SVGIG (reference sequence). The V gene end was trimmed by 4 bases and the J gene end by 0 bases; junction bases not matched to a gene: 6. The CDR3 totals 14 residues. The CDR3 loop is CAWNWRGSSYEQYF. The CDR3 DNA reads TGTGCCTGGAATTGGCGGGGGAGCTCCTACGAGCAGTACTTC.

V usage is TRBV11-2 and J usage is TRBJ2-2; 8 bases map to TRBD2. Germline values: CDR1 SGHAT, CDR2 FQNNGV. Unmatched junction bases numbered 11, after V lost 5 bases and J lost 6 bases. The CDR3 is 16 residues long. The CDR3 region is CASSPRSGGAAGELFF. CDR3 in DNA: TGTGCCAGCAGCCCACGCTCGGGAGGGGCCGCCGGGGAGCTGTTTTTT.

This sequence joins TRBV19 and TRBJ2-7; no definite D call. The CDR3 is made up of 14 amino acids. Germline V lookup: CDR1 LNHDA, CDR2 SQIVND (reference sequence). Trimming stripped 3 bases from V and 2 bases from J, with 11 bases between. CDR3: CASSIVPGAYEQYF. CDR3 sequence (DNA): TGTGCCAGTAGTATTGTCCCAGGCGCCTACGAGCAGTACTTC.

This clone showed up just a few times. The gene calls are TRBV18 and TRBJ2-5; no firm D call. Germline V lookup: CDR1 KGHSH, CDR2 LQKENI. Trimming pared 4 bases from V and 3 bases from J, leaving 9 bases between. The CDR3 is made up of 13 amino acids. The CDR3 here is CASSRSEKETQYF. Here the CDR3 DNA reads TGTGCCAGCTCACGTTCAGAGAAAGAGACCCAGTACTTC.

This chain connects TRBV4-1 to TRBJ2-1; D unclear. CDR3 length equals 16 residues. CDR1 MGHRA and CDR2 YSYEKL come from the germline V gene. V lost 0 bases to trimming and J lost 1 base, with 10 bases between them. The CDR3 DNA sequence: TGCGCCAGCAGCCAAGATAGCATGCGATCCTACAATGAGCAGTTCTTC. This translates into CASSQDSMRSYNEQFF.

The V gene is TRBV4-3, the J gene TRBJ1-6, with 12 bases lining up with TRBD1. V was clipped by 0 bases and J by 7 bases; unmatched bases: 7. The CDR3 is 18 residues long. Germline lookup yields CDR1 LGHNA and CDR2 YSLEER. This CDR3 is CASSQDLGTGGRNSPLHF. CDR3 DNA: TGCGCCAGCAGCCAAGATCTCGGGACAGGGGGCCGCAATTCACCCCTCCACTTT.

This chain links TRBV7-9 with TRBJ1-2, with TRBD1 matching 8 bases. The germline CDR1 and CDR2 sequences are SEHNR and FQNEAQ (reference sequence). J was trimmed by 4 bases and V by 4 bases; bases with no gene match: 5. The CDR3 covers 14 residues. The CDR3 nucleotides are TGTGCCAGCAGCTCCGAGGGACAGGCCTATGGCTACACCTTC. Residues: CASSSEGQAYGYTF. Together with reference TRBV7-9 and TRBJ1-2, the CDR3 gives the full variable domain: DTGVSQNPRHKITKRGQNVTFRCDPISEHNRLYWYRQTLGQGPEFLTYFQNEAQLEKSRLLSDRFSAERPKGSFSTLEIQRTEQGDSAMYLCASSSEGQAYGYTFGSGTRLTVV.

The V gene is TRBV19, the J gene TRBJ1-5; D perhaps matches TRBD1 (6 bases). Trimming shortened V by 5 bases and J by 7 bases, and 15 bases separated the two germline ends. Germline CDR1 LNHDA, CDR2 SQIVND (reference sequence). This CDR3 comprises 14 residues. The CDR3 protein is CASSPQQGWQPQHF. CDR3 DNA: TGTGCCAGTAGTCCCCAACAGGGTTGGCAGCCCCAGCATTTT.

DNA of the CDR3: TGCGCCAGCAGCCTTCCAGGGATCGAGGACTATGGCTACACCTTC. It yields the protein CASSLPGIEDYGYTF. The chain links TRBV5-1 to TRBJ1-2; possible D gene TRBD1, 5 bases. CDR1 and CDR2 from the germline V gene are SGHRS and YFSETQ. The CDR3 covers 15 residues. V lost 4 bases and J 3 bases, leaving 16 bases between the germline ends.

This chain connects TRBV6-1 to TRBJ2-3; TRBD2 matches at 8 bases. Losses at the gene ends were 3 bases for V and 10 bases for J; bases not matched to a gene: 6. The length of the CDR3 is 13 residues. CDR1 is MNHNS and CDR2 is SASEGT in the germline V gene. The CDR3 protein is CASSDSGSRAQYF. The CDR3 bases are TGTGCCAGCAGTGACAGCGGGAGTAGAGCGCAGTATTTT.

The chain links TRBV19 to TRBJ1-5; TRBD1 agrees at 9 bases. V dropped 10 bases and J dropped 6; count of bases not matched to a gene: 7. Per the germline V gene, CDR1 is LNHDA and CDR2 is SQIVND (reference sequence). CDR3 size: 13 residues. In DNA form, the CDR3 reads TGTGCCACCGAGGACAGGGGCGGTCAGCCCCAGCATTTT. It yields the protein CATEDRGGQPQHF.

This chain links TRBV18 with TRBJ2-3; D perhaps matches TRBD2 (6 bases). In germline, CDR1 is KGHSH, CDR2 LQKENI. The CDR3 is 17 residues long. Trimming left V 6 bases short and J 3 bases short, with 22 bases between. CDR3 sequence (DNA): TGTGCCAGCTCGGTGAAGGGCGGGAACCGGTGGACAGATACGCAGTATTTT. It is translated as CASSVKGGNRWTDTQYF.

The chain uses TRBV5-1 and TRBJ2-3; D is uncertain. This CDR3 has 14 residues. Deletions cut 6 bases from V and 2 bases from J, with 13 bases between. Germline V gives CDR1 SGHRS, CDR2 YFSETQ. In nucleotides, the CDR3 is TGCGCCAGCAACAAGGGTTCCCTCACAGATACGCAGTATTTT. Translated: CASNKGSLTDTQYF.

The chain uses TRBV14 and TRBJ1-5, with D uncertain. The germline V and J ends were trimmed by 0 bases and 3 bases, with 9 bases remaining between them. Germline CDR1 reads SGHDN; CDR2 reads FVKESK. The CDR3 loop spans 15 amino acids. The CDR3 DNA is TGTGCCAGCAGCCAAGAAGTTGGGGACAATCAGCCCCAGCATTTT. Protein product: CASSQEVGDNQPQHF.

The chain links TRBV19 to TRBJ2-7; tentatively, D is TRBD2 (5 bases). V gave up 6 bases and J gave up 8 bases, with 23 bases separating them. CDR1 is LNHDA and CDR2 is SQIVND in the germline V gene (reference sequence). The CDR3 sequence is 15 residues long. Here the CDR3 DNA reads TGTGCCAGTAGAAAGAGCGGACCTCATAGCTCCCAGCAGTACTTC. This gives the protein CASRKSGPHSSQQYF.

The table lists this clone with a count of one. The CDR3 is CASSLVGLESYEQYF. For the CDR3, the DNA is TGTGCCAGCAGCTTGGTCGGTTTAGAATCCTACGAGCAGTACTTC. V usage is TRBV5-4 and J usage is TRBJ2-7, with no clear D. This CDR3 region has 15 residues. V was cut by 0 bases and J by 1 base, with 11 bases left in between. Germline V gives CDR1 SGHNT, CDR2 YYREEE (reference sequence).

The J gene is TRBJ1-1, the V gene TRBV2; D ambiguous. The CDR3 covers 13 residues. V lost 4 bases, J lost 4 bases, and 10 bases lay in between. Germline CDR1 reads SNHLY; CDR2 reads FYNNEI. Here the CDR3 reads CASSVGSSTEAFF. CDR3 bases: TGTGCCAGCAGTGTAGGGTCGAGCACTGAAGCTTTCTTT.

The V gene is TRBV7-7, the J gene TRBJ1-4; TRBD1 matches at 10 bases. The CDR3 loop spans 15 amino acids. The germline V gene encodes CDR1 SSHAT and CDR2 FNYEAQ (reference sequence). The J segment lost 4 bases and the V segment lost 5 bases, leaving 4 bases of the junction unmatched. DNA of the CDR3: TGTGCCAGCAGCCTGGGACAGGGGATTAATGAAAAACTGTTTTTT. Translating gives CASSLGQGINEKLFF.

The chain carries TRBV5-1 and TRBJ2-1; tentatively, D is TRBD1 or TRBD2 (6 bases each). This CDR3 spans 14 amino acids. V shed 0 bases and J shed 7 bases, with 11 bases lying between them. Germline V lookup: CDR1 SGHRS, CDR2 YFSETQ. The chain's CDR3 is CASSLVLGGNEQFF. CDR3 nucleotides: TGCGCCAGCAGCTTGGTGCTAGGGGGGAATGAGCAGTTCTTC.

The chain joins TRBV7-6 to TRBJ1-1; a possible D gene is TRBD1 (6 bases). The V end was cut by 2 bases, the J end by 2 bases, with 9 bases between. Germline V gene data show CDR1 as SGHVS and CDR2 as FNYEAQ. The CDR3 covers 14 residues. The CDR3 sequence is CASSLRQVNTEAFF. The CDR3 DNA reads TGTGCCAGCAGCTTACGACAGGTAAACACTGAAGCTTTCTTT.

This chain connects TRBV28 to TRBJ1-5; TRBD1 might be the D (6 bases). V dropped 3 bases and J dropped 1 base, with 13 bases sitting between them. This CDR3 spans 16 amino acids. CDR1 is MDHEN, CDR2 SYDVKM, per germline. CDR3 DNA: TGTGCCAGCAGTTTTCGGGGGGCGAGGAGCAATCAGCCCCAGCATTTT. Protein product: CASSFRGARSNQPQHF.

V gene TRBV9 combines with J gene TRBJ2-6; D not certain. V was cut by 0 bases and J by 0 bases, with 13 bases left in between. This CDR3 is 18 amino acids long. Germline lookup yields CDR1 SGDLS and CDR2 YYNGEE. CDR3 protein: CASSVDGRRPSGANVLTF. The CDR3 nucleotides are TGTGCCAGCAGCGTAGATGGACGCCGCCCCTCTGGGGCCAACGTCCTGACTTTC. The entire variable domain, with the rest obtained from reference TRBV9 and TRBJ2-6, is as follows: DSGVTQTPKHLITATGQRVTLRCSPRSGDLSVYWYQQSLDQGLQFLIQYYNGEERAKGNILERFSAQQFPDLHSELNLSSLELGDSALYFCASSVDGRRPSGANVLTFGAGSRLTVL.